The clone carrying this T cell receptor beta chain showed up many times. The antigen remains undetermined. The data originate from a study of CD8+CD57+ T cells in acquired aplastic anemia. Findings and limits, study-wide: Common to patients and controls were twenty-nine CD8+ CDR3 sequences.

Patients sequenced had flow cytometry evidence of CD8+CD57+ cell expansion. Every one of the patients had aplastic anemia (severe, acquired). V was cut by 5 bases and J by 0 bases, with 14 bases left in between. This CDR3 spans 16 amino acids. The germline CDR1 and CDR2 sequences are MNHNY and SVGAGI (reference sequence). Profiles of TCR beta VDJ and CDR3 were generated from a genomic DNA template. Using its own MiXCR run on the reads, TCRdb lists one record per CDR3 protein. The sample yields 250,000 to 350,000 distinct CDR3 sequences, about 50% seen once. The chain has TRBV6-6 and TRBJ1-5, with D unclear. Sequenced input: sorted CD4+, CD8+, or CD8+CD57+ T cells (not recorded which) from PBMCs. The receptor was isolated from a human donor with aplastic anemia. In DNA form, the CDR3 reads TGTGCCAGCAGTCCCCTTGGCGGTAATAGCAATCAGCCCCAGCATTTT. This gives the protein CASSPLGGNSNQPQHF.